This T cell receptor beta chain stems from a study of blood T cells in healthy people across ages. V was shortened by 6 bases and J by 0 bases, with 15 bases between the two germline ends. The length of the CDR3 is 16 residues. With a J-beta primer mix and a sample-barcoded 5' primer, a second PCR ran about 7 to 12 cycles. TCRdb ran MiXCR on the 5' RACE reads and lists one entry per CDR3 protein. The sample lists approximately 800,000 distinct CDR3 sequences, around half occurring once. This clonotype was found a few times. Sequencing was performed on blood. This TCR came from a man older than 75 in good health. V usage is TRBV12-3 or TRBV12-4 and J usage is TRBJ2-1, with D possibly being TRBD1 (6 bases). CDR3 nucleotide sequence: TGTGCCAGCAGCCCCCCTGGACAGTACTCCTACAATGAGCAGTTCTTC. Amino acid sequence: CASSPPGQYSYNEQFF.